This TCR beta chain was sequenced in a study of neoadjuvant anti-PD-1 for oral cavity cancer. Germline V gene lookup returns CDR1 SGHAT and CDR2 FQNNGV. V lost 6 bases to trimming and J lost 12 bases, with 18 bases between them. There are 13 residues in the CDR3. Assay: immunoSEQ multiplex PCR; the TCRdb copy retains only in-frame clones and omits some. The sample yields about 14,000 clones, around two thirds seen once. The TCR was taken from a person aged 40 to 85 with oral cavity squamous cell carcinoma. The source material was PBMCs, sampled before nivolumab (anti-PD-1) treatment. The V call is TRBV11-2, the J call TRBJ2-1; possible D gene TRBD2, 5 bases. The CDR3 reads CASSSLDLRGQFF. DNA of the CDR3: TGTGCCAGCAGTTCACTGGACCTTCGGGGGCAGTTCTTC.